This T cell receptor beta chain stems from a study of blood T cell repertoires in COVID-19. Study-level information: Spain, Italy and the United States supplied samples that represented acute and convalescent COVID-19. From T cells, B-cell-depleted T cells, or PBMCs came the material, which was cDNA or gDNA.

Per the original data handling: It was from reference gene primer amplification that nucleated cell counts were estimated. TCRdb's copy holds only in-frame clones and misses some; the assay was immunoSEQ multiplex PCR. V and J calls and clone size come straight from that table; D and trimming were deduced from the DNA. The repertoire holds under 250,000 clones, approximately 91% seen once, with 4% to 6% in the top ten. Germline CDR1 MNHEY, CDR2 SMNVEV (reference sequence). The CDR3 has 15 residues. V lost 6 bases and J lost 6, with 15 bases in between. The chain is built from TRBV27 and TRBJ1-6; perhaps TRBD1 as D (5 bases). The source material was peripheral blood. This receptor was obtained from a woman aged 40-49 years with acute or convalescent COVID-19. CDR3 loop: CASSRRREGNSPLHF. DNA of the CDR3: TGTGCCAGCAGCCGACGCAGGGAGGGTAATTCACCCCTCCACTTT.